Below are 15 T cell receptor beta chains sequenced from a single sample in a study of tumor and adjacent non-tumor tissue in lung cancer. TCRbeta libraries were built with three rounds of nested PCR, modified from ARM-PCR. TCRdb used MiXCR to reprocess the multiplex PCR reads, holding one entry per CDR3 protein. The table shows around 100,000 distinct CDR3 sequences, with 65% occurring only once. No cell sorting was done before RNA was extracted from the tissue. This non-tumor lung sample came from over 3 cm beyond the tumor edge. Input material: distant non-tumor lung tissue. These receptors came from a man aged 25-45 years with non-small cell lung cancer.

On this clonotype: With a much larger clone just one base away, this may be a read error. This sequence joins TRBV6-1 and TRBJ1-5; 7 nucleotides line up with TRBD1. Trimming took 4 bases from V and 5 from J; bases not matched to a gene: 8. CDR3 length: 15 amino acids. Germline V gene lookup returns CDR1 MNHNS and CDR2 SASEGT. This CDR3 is CASSAGSGGDQPQHF. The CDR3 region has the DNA TGTGCCAGCAGTGCCGGGTCAGGGGGTGATCAGCCCCAGCATTTT.

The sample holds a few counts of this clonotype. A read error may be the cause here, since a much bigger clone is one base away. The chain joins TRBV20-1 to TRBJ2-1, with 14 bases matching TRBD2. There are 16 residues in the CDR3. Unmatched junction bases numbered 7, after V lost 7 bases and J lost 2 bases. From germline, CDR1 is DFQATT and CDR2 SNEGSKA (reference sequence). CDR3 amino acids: CSDQTSGRATYNEQFF. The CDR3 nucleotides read TGCAGTGATCAGACTAGCGGGAGGGCCACCTACAATGAGCAGTTCTTC.

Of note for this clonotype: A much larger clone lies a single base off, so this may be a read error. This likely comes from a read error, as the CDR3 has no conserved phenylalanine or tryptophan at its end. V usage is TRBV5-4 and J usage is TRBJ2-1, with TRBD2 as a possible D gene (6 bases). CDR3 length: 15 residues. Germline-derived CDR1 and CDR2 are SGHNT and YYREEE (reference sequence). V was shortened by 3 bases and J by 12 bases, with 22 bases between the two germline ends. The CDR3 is CASSSLGLASPRQFL. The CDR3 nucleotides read TGTGCCAGCAGCTCGCTCGGTCTAGCGTCCCCGAGGCAGTTCTTG.

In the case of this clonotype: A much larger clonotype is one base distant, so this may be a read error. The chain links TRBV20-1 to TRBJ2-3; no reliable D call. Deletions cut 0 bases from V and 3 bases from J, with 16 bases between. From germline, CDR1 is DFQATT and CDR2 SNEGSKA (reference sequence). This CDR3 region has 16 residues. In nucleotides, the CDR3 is TGCAGTGCTAGAGACCCCACGCGAGTGGGGACAGATACGCAGTATTTT. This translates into CSARDPTRVGTDTQYF.

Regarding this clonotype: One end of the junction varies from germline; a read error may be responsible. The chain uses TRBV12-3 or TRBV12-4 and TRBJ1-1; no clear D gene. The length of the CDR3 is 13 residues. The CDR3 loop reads CASTPGPNTETFF. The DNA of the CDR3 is TGTGCCAGCACTCCCGGCCCGAACACTGAAACTTTCTTT.

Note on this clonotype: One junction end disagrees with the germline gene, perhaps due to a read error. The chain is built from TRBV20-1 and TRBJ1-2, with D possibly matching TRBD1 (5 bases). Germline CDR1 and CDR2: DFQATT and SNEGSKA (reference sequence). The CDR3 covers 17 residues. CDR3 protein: CSSRDEGQPNSNNGYTF. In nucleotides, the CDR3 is TGCAGTTCTAGAGATGAGGGGCAGCCCAACTCTAACAATGGCTACACCTTC.

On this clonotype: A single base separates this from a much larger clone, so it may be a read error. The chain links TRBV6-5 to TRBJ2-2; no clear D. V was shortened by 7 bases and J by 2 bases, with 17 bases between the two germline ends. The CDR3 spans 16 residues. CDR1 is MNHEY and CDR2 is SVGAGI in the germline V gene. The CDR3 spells CASTLRFLGNTGELFF. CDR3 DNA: TGTGCCAGCACTTTACGATTTCTGGGTAACACCGGGGAGCTGTTTTTT.

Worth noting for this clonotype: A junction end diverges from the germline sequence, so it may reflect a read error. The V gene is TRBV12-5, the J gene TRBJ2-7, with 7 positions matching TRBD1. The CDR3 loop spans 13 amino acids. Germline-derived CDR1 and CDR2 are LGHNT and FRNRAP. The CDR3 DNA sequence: TGTGATAGTGGCCTACAGGGGTTATACGAGCAATACTTC. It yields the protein CDSGLQGLYEQYF. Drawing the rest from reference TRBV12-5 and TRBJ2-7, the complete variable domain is DARVTQTPRHKVTEMGQEVTMRCQPILGHNTVFWYRQTMMQGLELLAYFRNRAPLDDSGMPKDRFSAEMPDATLATLKIQPSEPRDSAVYFCDSGLQGLYEQYFGPGTRLTVT.

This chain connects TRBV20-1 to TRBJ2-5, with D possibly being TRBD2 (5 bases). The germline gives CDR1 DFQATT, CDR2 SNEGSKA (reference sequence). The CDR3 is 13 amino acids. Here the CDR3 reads CGTRALPQETQYF. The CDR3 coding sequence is TGCGGTACTAGAGCACTCCCCCAAGAGACCCAGTACTTC.

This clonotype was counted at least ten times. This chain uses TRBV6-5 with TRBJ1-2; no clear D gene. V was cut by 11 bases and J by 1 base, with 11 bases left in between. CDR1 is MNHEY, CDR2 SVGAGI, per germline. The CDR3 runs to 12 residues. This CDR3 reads CAVRENNYGYTF. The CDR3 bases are TGTGCCGTACGGGAAAATAACTATGGCTACACCTTC.

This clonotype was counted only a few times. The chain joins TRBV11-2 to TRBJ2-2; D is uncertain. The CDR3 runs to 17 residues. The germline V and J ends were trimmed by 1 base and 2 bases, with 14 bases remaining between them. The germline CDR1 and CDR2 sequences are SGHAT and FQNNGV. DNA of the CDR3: TGTGCCAGCAGCTTAGGTATTCGGGCAGACAACACCGGGGAGCTGTTTTTT. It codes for CASSLGIRADNTGELFF.

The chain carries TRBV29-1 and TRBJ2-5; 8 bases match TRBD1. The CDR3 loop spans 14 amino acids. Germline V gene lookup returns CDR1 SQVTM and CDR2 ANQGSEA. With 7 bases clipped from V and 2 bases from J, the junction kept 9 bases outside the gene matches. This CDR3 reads CSASGGLGQETQYF. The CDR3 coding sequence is TGCAGCGCCTCAGGGGGCTTAGGACAAGAGACCCAGTACTTC.

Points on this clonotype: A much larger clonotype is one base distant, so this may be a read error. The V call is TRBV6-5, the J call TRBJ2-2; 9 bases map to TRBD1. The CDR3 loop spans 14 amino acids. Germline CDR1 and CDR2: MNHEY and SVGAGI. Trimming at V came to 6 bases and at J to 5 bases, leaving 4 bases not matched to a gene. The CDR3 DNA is TGTGCCAGCAGAGCGACAGGGGGGACCGGGGAGCTGTTTTTT. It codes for CASRATGGTGELFF.

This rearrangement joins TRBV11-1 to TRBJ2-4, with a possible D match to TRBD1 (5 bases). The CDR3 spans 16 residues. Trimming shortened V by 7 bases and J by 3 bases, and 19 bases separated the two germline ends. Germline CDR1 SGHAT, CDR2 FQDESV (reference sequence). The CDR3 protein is CASTHSGRVIKNIQYF. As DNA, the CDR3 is TGTGCCAGCACTCACTCAGGCAGGGTGATCAAAAACATTCAGTACTTC.

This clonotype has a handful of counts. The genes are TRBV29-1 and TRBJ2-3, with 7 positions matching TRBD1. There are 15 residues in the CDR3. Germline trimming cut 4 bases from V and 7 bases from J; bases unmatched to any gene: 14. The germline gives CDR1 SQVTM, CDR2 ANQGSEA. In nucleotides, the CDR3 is TGCAGCGTTGCTCGCCCGACAGGGTTGGCATATACGCAGTATTTT. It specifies CSVARPTGLAYTQYF.